Below are 24 T cell receptor beta chains sequenced from a single sample in a study of T cell responses to AZD1222 COVID-19 vaccine. Clones were sequenced by immunoSEQ multiplex PCR, and TCRdb holds only the in-frame ones, with some missing. The table lists under 150,000 clones, 80% to 90% of them singletons. This specimen was peripheral blood, taken on day 0 of MenACWY control vaccination. These receptors all come from an adult in good health.

This clone was recorded only once. The rearrangement joins TRBV11-2 to TRBJ2-7, with D possibly being TRBD2 (7 bases). The CDR3 totals 14 residues. Germline V gene lookup returns CDR1 SGHAT and CDR2 FQNNGV. Trimming left V 5 bases short and J 3 bases short, with 14 bases between. The chain's CDR3 is CASSAGALFYEQYF. CDR3 nucleotides: TGTGCCAGCAGCGCGGGGGCTCTCTTCTACGAGCAGTACTTC. Full variable domain (rest looked up from reference TRBV11-2 and TRBJ2-7): EAGVAQSPRYKIIEKRQSVAFWCNPISGHATLYWYQQILGQGPKLLIQFQNNGVVDDSQLPKDRFSAERLKGVDSTLKIQPAKLEDSAVYLCASSAGALFYEQYFGPGTRLTVT.

V and J are TRBV12-3 or TRBV12-4 and TRBJ1-5; D ambiguous. The V and J ends lost 4 bases and 1 base respectively, with 5 bases between them. The CDR3 has 13 amino acids. In DNA, the CDR3 is TGTGCCAGCAGTTCATTGAGCAATCAGCCCCAGCATTTT. This translates into CASSSLSNQPQHF.

The rearrangement links TRBV5-5 to TRBJ2-7; the match to TRBD1 covers 8 bases. After removal of 1 base from V and 5 bases from J, the junction contained 5 bases not matched to a gene. Germline CDR1 SGHKS, CDR2 YYEKEE (reference sequence). CDR3 length: 14 residues. CDR3: CASSLQGARDEQYF. In nucleotides, the CDR3 is TGTGCCAGCAGCTTGCAGGGGGCGAGGGACGAGCAGTACTTC.

This sequence joins TRBV9 and TRBJ1-2; D possibly corresponds to TRBD1 (5 bases). Germline CDR1 is SGDLS and CDR2 is YYNGEE. The CDR3 extends over 13 amino acids. The V gene lost 4 bases and the J gene lost 8 bases, with 15 bases spanning the gap. In nucleotides, the CDR3 is TGTGCCAGCAGCCCACCGGACACCCTCGGCTACACCTTC. This encodes CASSPPDTLGYTF.

The rearrangement links TRBV3-1 (or the pseudogene TRBV3-2) to TRBJ2-3; 9 positions agree with TRBD1. The CDR3 spans 16 residues. CDR1 and CDR2 (germline): LGHDT, YNNKEL (reference sequence). The J segment lost 2 bases and the V segment lost 4 bases, leaving 7 bases of the junction unmatched. The CDR3 sequence is CASSRGQGSVTDTQYF. CDR3 in DNA: TGTGCCAGCAGCCGCGGACAGGGGAGCGTCACAGATACGCAGTATTTT.

The genes are TRBV7-2 and TRBJ2-1; D call uncertain. CDR1 is SGHTA and CDR2 is FQGNSA in the germline V gene. V was shortened by 2 bases and J by 4 bases, with 6 bases between the two germline ends. This CDR3 is built from 13 residues. The CDR3 coding sequence is TGTGCCAGCAGCTTAAGTCAGTACAATGAGCAGTTCTTC. It is translated as CASSLSQYNEQFF.

The rearrangement uses TRBV7-3 and TRBJ2-3; D not certain. V was trimmed by 5 bases and J by 4 bases, leaving 13 bases between them. The CDR3 runs 14 residues. CDR1 is SGHTA and CDR2 is FQGTGA in the germline V gene. The DNA of the CDR3 is TGTGCCAGCAGCGACGGCCCCGAGGCAGATACGCAGTATTTT. Translating gives CASSDGPEADTQYF.

The chain is built from TRBV4-2 and TRBJ1-4; D is ambiguous. CDR1 and CDR2 (germline): LGHNA, YNFKEQ. The CDR3 has 14 residues. V lost 4 bases and J 5 bases, leaving 11 bases between the germline ends. CDR3 sequence reads: CASSRPGPNEKLFF. CDR3 in DNA: TGTGCCAGCAGCCGACCCGGACCAAATGAAAAACTGTTTTTT.

V is TRBV6-2 or TRBV6-3 and J is TRBJ2-5; D gene ambiguous. V was trimmed by 0 bases and J by 1 base, leaving 9 bases between them. This CDR3 spans 15 amino acids. CDR1 MNHEY and CDR2 SVGEGT come from the germline V gene. CDR3 region: CASSYSNRAQETQYF. In DNA form, the CDR3 reads TGTGCCAGCAGTTACTCTAACAGAGCCCAAGAGACCCAGTACTTC.

The J gene is TRBJ2-2, the V gene TRBV7-3, with unresolved D. The CDR3 sequence is 15 residues long. V was pared by 2 bases and J by 6 bases, with 13 bases between. Germline V gene data show CDR1 as SGHTA and CDR2 as FQGTGA. DNA for the CDR3: TGTGCCAGCAGCTTATGGCCAGAGACGTCCGGGGAGCTGTTTTTT. It codes for CASSLWPETSGELFF. The full variable domain, in which reference TRBV7-3 and TRBJ2-2 provide the parts outside the CDR3, is GAGVSQTPSNKVTEKGKYVELRCDPISGHTALYWYRQSLGQGPEFLIYFQGTGAADDSGLPNDRFFAVRPEGSVSTLKIQRTERGDSAVYLCASSLWPETSGELFFGEGSRLTVL.

The rearrangement links TRBV6-5 to TRBJ2-5, with 12 bases identical to TRBD2. After removal of 4 bases from V and 6 bases from J, the junction contained 9 bases not matched to a gene. The CDR3 length is 16 residues. The germline CDR1 and CDR2 sequences are MNHEY and SVGAGI. In DNA, the CDR3 is TGTGCCAGCAGTTTCCCGACTAGCGGGGGCGGAAAGACCCAGTACTTC. It translates to CASSFPTSGGGKTQYF.

As regards this clone: This sample includes further DNA sequences coding for the same CDR3. CDR3 residues: CASSLGDRGLRETQYF. The CDR3 nucleotides are TGTGCCAGCAGCTTAGGGGACAGGGGGCTTCGTGAGACCCAGTACTTC. The chain links TRBV7-9 to TRBJ2-5; TRBD1 matches at 12 bases. The CDR3 covers 16 residues. The germline gives CDR1 SEHNR, CDR2 FQNEAQ (reference sequence). V was pared by 1 base and J by 5 bases, with 5 bases of the junction left unmatched.

The chain recombines TRBV5-6 with TRBJ2-4; D may match TRBD1 or TRBD2 (6 bases each). This CDR3 has 16 amino acids. The V end lost 5 bases, the J end lost 1 base, and 16 bases lay between the germline ends. The germline V gene encodes CDR1 SGHDT and CDR2 YYEEEE. The CDR3 DNA sequence: TGTGCCAGCAGACTAAGGGGGGCGAGTGCCAAAAACATTCAGTACTTC. Protein: CASRLRGASAKNIQYF.

This chain links TRBV5-8 with TRBJ1-5; TRBD1 agrees at 7 bases. Germline V gives CDR1 SGHTS, CDR2 YDEGEE. The CDR3 extends over 15 amino acids. J lost 3 bases, V lost 4 bases, and 7 bases had no gene match. CDR3 in DNA: TGTGCCAGCAGCCTGACGGGACAGAACAATCAGCCCCAGCATTTT. As protein: CASSLTGQNNQPQHF.

V and J are TRBV28 and TRBJ1-2, with 8 bases lining up with TRBD1. Germline CDR1 MDHEN, CDR2 SYDVKM. The V segment lost 6 bases and the J segment 3 bases; nucleotides outside the gene matches: 9. This CDR3 has 15 amino acids. This CDR3 reads CASSPLGQGDYGYTF. CDR3 coding DNA: TGTGCCAGCAGCCCCCTCGGACAGGGTGACTATGGCTACACCTTC.

This clone was seen a few times. The J gene is TRBJ1-5, the V gene TRBV5-3, with D tentatively TRBD1 (5 bases). TRBV5-3 is an ORF, and what it does is uncertain. The CDR3 has 14 residues. The V gene lost 0 bases and the J gene lost 2 bases, with 6 bases spanning the gap. The CDR3: CARSLGGCNQPQHF. The DNA for the CDR3 is TGTGCCAGAAGCTTGGGGGGGTGCAATCAGCCCCAGCATTTT.

The gene calls are TRBV3-1 (or the pseudogene TRBV3-2) and TRBJ1-1, with 8 bases lining up with TRBD1. Germline values: CDR1 LGHDT, CDR2 YNNKEL (reference sequence). CDR3 size: 13 residues. V shed 3 bases, J shed 6 bases, and the junction held 3 bases outside the gene matches. Written as DNA, the CDR3 is TGTGCCAGCAGCCATGGGGACAGGTCTGAAGCTTTCTTT. Translating gives CASSHGDRSEAFF.

The chain combines TRBV12-3 or TRBV12-4 with TRBJ1-2; possibly TRBD1 for D (6 bases). CDR3 length equals 13 residues. The ends were cut back, 6 bases at V and 6 bases at J, with 14 bases in the middle. DNA of the CDR3: TGTGCCAGCAGCCTTAACAGGGCCCATGGCTACACCTTC. It translates to CASSLNRAHGYTF.

The rearrangement uses TRBV7-8 and TRBJ1-5, with a tentative D call TRBD1 (5 bases). Germline loops: CDR1 SGHVS, CDR2 FQNEAQ. V lost 5 bases to trimming and J lost 6 bases, with 26 bases between them. The CDR3 has 18 residues. The CDR3, as DNA: TGTGCCAGCAGCCCACTATCCTCGTACAGGATGGTCCCTCAGCCCCAGCATTTT. Translating it yields CASSPLSSYRMVPQPQHF.

The chain couples TRBV2 to TRBJ1-3; possible D gene TRBD1, 6 bases. V shed 7 bases and J shed 2 bases, with 12 bases lying between them. Germline CDR1 is SNHLY and CDR2 is FYNNEI. This CDR3 region has 14 residues. CDR3 sequence: CASKVQGAGNTIYF. The DNA of the CDR3 is TGTGCCAGCAAGGTACAGGGCGCTGGAAACACCATATATTTT.

The rearrangement links TRBV7-9 to TRBJ1-2; perhaps TRBD1 as D (5 bases). The V and J ends lost 4 bases and 6 bases respectively, with 21 bases between them. Germline V lookup: CDR1 SEHNR, CDR2 FQNEAQ (reference sequence). This CDR3 has 16 residues. CDR3 sequence reads: CASSSVRSGTRNGYTF. The CDR3 bases are TGTGCCAGCAGCTCAGTCAGATCCGGGACTCGAAATGGCTACACCTTC.

The CDR3 region has the DNA TGTGCCAGCTCAGATACAGGGTTCATCGGTGGAAACACCATATATTTT. This encodes CASSDTGFIGGNTIYF. This chain connects TRBV18 to TRBJ1-3; weak D call: TRBD1 (6 bases). Germline CDR1 and CDR2: KGHSH and LQKENI. The CDR3 is 16 residues long. V dropped 5 bases and J dropped 3 bases, with 17 bases sitting between them.

The chain combines TRBV27 with TRBJ2-2, with 9 positions matching TRBD1. V was clipped by 5 bases and J by 4 bases; unmatched bases: 14. Germline CDR1 reads MNHEY; CDR2 reads SMNVEV (reference sequence). The CDR3 runs to 18 residues. CDR3 sequence reads: CASSPKNRGRFGTGELFF. DNA of the CDR3: TGTGCCAGCAGTCCAAAAAACAGGGGGCGATTTGGCACCGGGGAGCTGTTTTTT.

This rearrangement joins TRBV4-1 to TRBJ1-2; 8 bases align to TRBD1. J lost 4 bases, V lost 0 bases, and 7 bases had no gene match. Germline loops: CDR1 MGHRA, CDR2 YSYEKL. This CDR3 contains 16 residues. CDR3 loop: CASSQDGAGGAYGYTF. CDR3 nucleotide sequence: TGCGCCAGCAGCCAAGATGGGGCAGGGGGCGCCTATGGCTACACCTTC.